The clone carrying this TCR beta chain was counted only a few times. The data derive from a study of blood T cell repertoires in COVID-19. About the research overall: PBMCs, B-cell-depleted T cells, or T cells were the source of the cDNA or gDNA that made up the material.

Clones were read by immunoSEQ multiplex PCR, and TCRdb kept only the in-frame ones, dropping some. The data contain about 70,000 clones, around 83% of them seen just once; the ten biggest clones take up approximately 4.8%. This CDR3 is 17 amino acids long. Germline lookup yields CDR1 LNHDA and CDR2 SQIVND (reference sequence). The ends were cut back, 3 bases at V and 7 bases at J, with 22 bases in the middle. The sequenced material came from peripheral blood. The V and J genes are TRBV19 and TRBJ1-5; possibly TRBD1 for D (5 bases). This receptor was taken from a man older than 75 with acute or convalescent COVID-19. Here the CDR3 reads CASSIAGTGSGPQPQHF. For the CDR3, the DNA is TGTGCCAGTAGTATCGCCGGAACAGGCTCCGGACCACAGCCCCAGCATTTT.